This T cell receptor beta chain was sequenced in a study of T cell changes during pregnancy in multiple sclerosis. Trimming removed 5 bases from V and 4 bases from J; junction bases left unmatched: 5. CDR1 is MRHNA, CDR2 SNTAGT, per germline. CDR3 length: 15 amino acids. Measured with immunoSEQ multiplex PCR; TCRdb has only the in-frame clones, and not every one. The repertoire holds more than 85,000 clones, around nine tenths seen once, with under 1.5% in the top ten. The starting material was peripheral blood, obtained in the second trimester of pregnancy. The chain has TRBV6-4 and TRBJ1-2, with 12 bases identical to TRBD1. This receptor was taken from a female donor with multiple sclerosis, enrolled in a pregnancy study. The CDR3 protein is CASSRDRGPIYGYTF. The CDR3 DNA follows: TGTGCCAGCAGTCGGGACAGGGGGCCTATCTATGGCTACACCTTC.